This T cell receptor (beta chain) was retrieved from a study of blood T cell repertoires in COVID-19. The wider study: Acute and convalescent COVID-19 samples came from the United States, Italy and Spain.

Germline V lookup: CDR1 MDHEN, CDR2 SYDVKM. This CDR3 contains 13 residues. Trimming pared 2 bases from V and 3 bases from J, leaving 7 bases between. Clones were read by immunoSEQ multiplex PCR, and TCRdb kept only the in-frame ones, dropping some. The repertoire holds 250,000 to 300,000 clones, with around 82% as singletons. This rearrangement joins TRBV28 to TRBJ1-2; no definite D call. The TCR sequence derives from a man older than 75 with acute or convalescent COVID-19. Sequenced sample: peripheral blood. The CDR3 nucleotides are TGTGCCAGCAGTTTAACCCTATACTATGGCTACACCTTC. Its translation is CASSLTLYYGYTF.